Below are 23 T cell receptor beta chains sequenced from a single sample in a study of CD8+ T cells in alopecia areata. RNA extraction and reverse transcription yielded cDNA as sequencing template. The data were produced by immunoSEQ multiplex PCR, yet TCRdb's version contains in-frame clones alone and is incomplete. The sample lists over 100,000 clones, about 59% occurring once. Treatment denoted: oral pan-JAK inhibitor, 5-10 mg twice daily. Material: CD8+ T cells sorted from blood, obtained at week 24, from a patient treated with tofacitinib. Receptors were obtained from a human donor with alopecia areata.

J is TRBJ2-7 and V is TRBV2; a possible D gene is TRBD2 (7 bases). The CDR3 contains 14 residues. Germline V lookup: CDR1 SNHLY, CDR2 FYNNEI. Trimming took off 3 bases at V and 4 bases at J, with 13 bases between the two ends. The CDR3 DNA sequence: TGTGCCAGCAGTGAGCCAGGGGAGGGATACGAGCAGTACTTC. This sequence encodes CASSEPGEGYEQYF.

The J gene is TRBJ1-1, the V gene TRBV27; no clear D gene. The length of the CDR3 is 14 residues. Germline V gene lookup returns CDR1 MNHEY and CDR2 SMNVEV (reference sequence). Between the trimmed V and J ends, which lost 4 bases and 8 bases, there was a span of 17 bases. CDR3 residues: CASSSDEDHLEAFF. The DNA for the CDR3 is TGTGCCAGCAGTTCGGACGAGGACCACTTAGAAGCTTTCTTT.

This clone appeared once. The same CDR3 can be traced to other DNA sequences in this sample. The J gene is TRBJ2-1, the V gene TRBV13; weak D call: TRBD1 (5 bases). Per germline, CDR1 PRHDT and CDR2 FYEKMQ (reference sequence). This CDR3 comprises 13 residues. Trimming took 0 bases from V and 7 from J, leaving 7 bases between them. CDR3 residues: CASSLGQGNEQFF. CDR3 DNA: TGTGCCAGCAGCTTAGGGCAGGGAAATGAGCAGTTCTTC.

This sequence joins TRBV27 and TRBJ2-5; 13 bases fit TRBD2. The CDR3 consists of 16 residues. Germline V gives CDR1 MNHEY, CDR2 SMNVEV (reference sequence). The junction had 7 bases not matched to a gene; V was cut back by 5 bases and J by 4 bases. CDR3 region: CASSETLAGGLETQYF. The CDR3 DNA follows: TGTGCCAGCAGTGAAACACTAGCGGGGGGGCTAGAGACCCAGTACTTC.

In DNA form, the CDR3 reads TGTGCCAGCACCCCAGGTCTCTCTGGAAACACCATATATTTT. The encoded protein is CASTPGLSGNTIYF. The gene calls are TRBV6-5 and TRBJ1-3; D gene uncertain. V dropped 7 bases and J dropped 0 bases, with 10 bases sitting between them. CDR1 and CDR2 (germline): MNHEY, SVGAGI. This CDR3 has 14 residues.

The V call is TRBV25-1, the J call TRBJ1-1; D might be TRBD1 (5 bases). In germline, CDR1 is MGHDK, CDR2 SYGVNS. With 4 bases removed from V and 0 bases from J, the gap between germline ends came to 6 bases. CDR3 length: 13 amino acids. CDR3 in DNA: TGTGCCAGCAGTGCAGGGTTGAACACTGAAGCTTTCTTT. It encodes CASSAGLNTEAFF.

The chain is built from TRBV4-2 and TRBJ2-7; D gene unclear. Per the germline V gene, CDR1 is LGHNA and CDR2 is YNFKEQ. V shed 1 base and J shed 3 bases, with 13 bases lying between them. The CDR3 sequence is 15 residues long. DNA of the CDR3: TGTGCCAGCAGCCAAGTCCGTGGAACCAACTACGAGCAGTACTTC. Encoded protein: CASSQVRGTNYEQYF.

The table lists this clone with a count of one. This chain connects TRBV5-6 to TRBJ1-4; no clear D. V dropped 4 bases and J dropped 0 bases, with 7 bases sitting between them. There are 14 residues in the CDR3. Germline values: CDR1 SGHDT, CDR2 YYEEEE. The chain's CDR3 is CASSLITTNEKLFF. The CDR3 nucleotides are TGTGCCAGCAGCCTCATCACAACTAATGAAAAACTGTTTTTT.

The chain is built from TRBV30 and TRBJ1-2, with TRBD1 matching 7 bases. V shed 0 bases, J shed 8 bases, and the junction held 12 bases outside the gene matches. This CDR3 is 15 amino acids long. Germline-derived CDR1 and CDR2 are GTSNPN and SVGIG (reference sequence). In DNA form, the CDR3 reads TGTGCCTGGAGTGTTCCTAGACAGGGATCTATCGGCTACACCTTC. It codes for CAWSVPRQGSIGYTF.

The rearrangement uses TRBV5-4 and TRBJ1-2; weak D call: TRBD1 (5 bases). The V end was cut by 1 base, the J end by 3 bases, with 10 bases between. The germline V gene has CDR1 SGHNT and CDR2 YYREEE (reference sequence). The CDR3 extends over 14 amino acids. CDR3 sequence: CASSLRDLDYGYTF. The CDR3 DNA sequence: TGTGCCAGCAGCTTGAGGGACTTGGACTATGGCTACACCTTC.

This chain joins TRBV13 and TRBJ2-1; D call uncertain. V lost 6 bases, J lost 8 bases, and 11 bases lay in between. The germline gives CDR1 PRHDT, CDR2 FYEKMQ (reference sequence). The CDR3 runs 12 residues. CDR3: CASRGLGYEQFF. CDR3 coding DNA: TGTGCCAGCAGAGGTTTAGGCTATGAGCAGTTCTTC. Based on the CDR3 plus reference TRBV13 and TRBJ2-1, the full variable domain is AAGVIQSPRHLIKEKRETATLKCYPIPRHDTVYWYQQGPGQDPQFLISFYEKMQSDKGSIPDRFSAQQFSDYHSELNMSSLELGDSALYFCASRGLGYEQFFGPGTRLTVL.

The CDR3 sequence is CASSQDPGSYEQYF. CDR3 nucleotide sequence: TGTGCCAGCAGCCAAGATCCAGGATCCTACGAGCAGTACTTC. The rearrangement uses TRBV4-2 and TRBJ2-7; unclear D gene. Trimming stripped 0 bases from V and 1 base from J, with 7 bases between. CDR3 size: 14 residues. Germline V CDR1 and CDR2: LGHNA, YNFKEQ.

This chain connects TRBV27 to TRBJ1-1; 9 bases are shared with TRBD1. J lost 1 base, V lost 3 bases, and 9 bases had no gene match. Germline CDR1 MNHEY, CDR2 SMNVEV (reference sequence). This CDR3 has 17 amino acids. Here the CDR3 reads CASSLPGQGGTNTEAFF. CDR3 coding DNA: TGTGCCAGCAGTTTGCCGGGACAGGGAGGGACGAACACTGAAGCTTTCTTT.

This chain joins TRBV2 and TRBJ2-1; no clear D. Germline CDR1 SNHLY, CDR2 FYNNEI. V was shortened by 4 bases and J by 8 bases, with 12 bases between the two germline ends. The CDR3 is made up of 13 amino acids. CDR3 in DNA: TGTGCCAGCAGTGTTCTAGGGTCCGATGAGCAGTTCTTC. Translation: CASSVLGSDEQFF.

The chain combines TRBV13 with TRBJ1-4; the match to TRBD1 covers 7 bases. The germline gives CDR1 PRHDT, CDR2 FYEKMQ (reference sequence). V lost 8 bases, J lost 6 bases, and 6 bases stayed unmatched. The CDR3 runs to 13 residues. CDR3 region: CASSGTADEKLFF. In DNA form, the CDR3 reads TGTGCCAGCTCCGGGACAGCCGATGAAAAACTGTTTTTT.

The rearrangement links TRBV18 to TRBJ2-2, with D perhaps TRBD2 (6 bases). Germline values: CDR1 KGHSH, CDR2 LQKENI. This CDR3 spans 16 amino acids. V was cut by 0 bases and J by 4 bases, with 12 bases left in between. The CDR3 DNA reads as TGTGCCAGCTCACCACCCCGCGGGGCCGGCACCGGGGAGCTGTTTTTT. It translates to CASSPPRGAGTGELFF.

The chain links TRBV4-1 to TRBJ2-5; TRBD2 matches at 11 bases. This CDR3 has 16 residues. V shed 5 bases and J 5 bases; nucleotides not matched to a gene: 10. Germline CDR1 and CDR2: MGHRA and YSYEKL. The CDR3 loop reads CASSGTSGKARETQYF. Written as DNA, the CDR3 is TGCGCCAGCAGCGGGACTAGCGGAAAGGCCCGGGAGACCCAGTACTTC.

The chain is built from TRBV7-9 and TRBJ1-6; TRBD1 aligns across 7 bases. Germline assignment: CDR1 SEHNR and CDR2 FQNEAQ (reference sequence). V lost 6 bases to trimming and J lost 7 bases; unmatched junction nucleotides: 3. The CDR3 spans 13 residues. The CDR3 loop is CASSGTENSPLHF. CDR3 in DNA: TGTGCCAGCAGTGGGACAGAGAATTCACCCCTCCACTTT.

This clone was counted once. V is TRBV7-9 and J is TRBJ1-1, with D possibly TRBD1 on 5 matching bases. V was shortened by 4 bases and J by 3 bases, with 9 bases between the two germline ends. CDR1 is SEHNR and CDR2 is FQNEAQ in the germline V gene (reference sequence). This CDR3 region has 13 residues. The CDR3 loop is CASSSGRDTEAFF. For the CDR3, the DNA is TGTGCCAGCAGCTCAGGGAGGGACACTGAAGCTTTCTTT.

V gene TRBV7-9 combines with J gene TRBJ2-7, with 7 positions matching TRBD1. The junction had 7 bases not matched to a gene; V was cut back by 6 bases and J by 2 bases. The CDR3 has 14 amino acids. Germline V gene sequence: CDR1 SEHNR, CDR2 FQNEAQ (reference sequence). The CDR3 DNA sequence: TGTGCCAGCAGTGCCGGGACAGCAACCTACGAGCAGTACTTC. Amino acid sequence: CASSAGTATYEQYF.

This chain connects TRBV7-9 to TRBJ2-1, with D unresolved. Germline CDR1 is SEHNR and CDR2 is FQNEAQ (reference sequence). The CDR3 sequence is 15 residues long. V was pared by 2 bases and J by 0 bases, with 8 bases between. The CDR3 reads CASSLIPSSYNEQFF. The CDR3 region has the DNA TGTGCCAGCAGCTTAATCCCTAGCTCCTACAATGAGCAGTTCTTC.

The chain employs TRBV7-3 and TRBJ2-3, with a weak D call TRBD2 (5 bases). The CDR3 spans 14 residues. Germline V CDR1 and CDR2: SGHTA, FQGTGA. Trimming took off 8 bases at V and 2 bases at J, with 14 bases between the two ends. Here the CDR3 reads CASADFQNTDTQYF. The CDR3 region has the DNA TGTGCCAGCGCGGACTTCCAAAACACAGATACGCAGTATTTT. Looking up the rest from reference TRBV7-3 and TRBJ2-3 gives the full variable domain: GAGVSQTPSNKVTEKGKYVELRCDPISGHTALYWYRQSLGQGPEFLIYFQGTGAADDSGLPNDRFFAVRPEGSVSTLKIQRTERGDSAVYLCASADFQNTDTQYFGPGTRLTVL.

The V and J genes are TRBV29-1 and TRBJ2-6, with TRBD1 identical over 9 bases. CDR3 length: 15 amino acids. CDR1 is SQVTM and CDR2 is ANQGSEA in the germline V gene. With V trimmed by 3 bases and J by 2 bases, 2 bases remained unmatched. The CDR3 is CSVEGQGPGANVLTF. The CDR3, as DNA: TGCAGCGTTGAGGGACAGGGTCCTGGGGCCAACGTCCTGACTTTC. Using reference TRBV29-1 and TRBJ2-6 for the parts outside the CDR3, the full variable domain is SAVISQKPSRDICQRGTSLTIQCQVDSQVTMMFWYRQQPGQSLTLIATANQGSEATYESGFVIDKFPISRPNLTFSTLTVSNMSPEDSSIYLCSVEGQGPGANVLTFGAGSRLTVL.